This TCR beta chain originates from a study of blood T cell repertoires in COVID-19. In germline, CDR1 is LNHDA, CDR2 SQIVND (reference sequence). The CDR3 extends over 16 amino acids. J was trimmed by 3 bases and V by 6 bases; bases with no gene match: 10. Using immunoSEQ multiplex PCR, the repertoire was profiled, and TCRdb retains in-frame clones only, with some absent. The data show about 440,000 clones, with approximately 88% seen just once and about 12% held by the top ten. Material for sequencing was peripheral blood. This rearrangement joins TRBV19 to TRBJ1-2; TRBD1 matches at 10 bases. This receptor was obtained from a woman aged 45-59 years with COVID-19, enrolled during active disease. CDR3 nucleotide sequence: TGTGCCAGTAGAGGCCCAGGACAGGGGGAAGACTATGGCTACACCTTC. Its translation: CASRGPGQGEDYGYTF.